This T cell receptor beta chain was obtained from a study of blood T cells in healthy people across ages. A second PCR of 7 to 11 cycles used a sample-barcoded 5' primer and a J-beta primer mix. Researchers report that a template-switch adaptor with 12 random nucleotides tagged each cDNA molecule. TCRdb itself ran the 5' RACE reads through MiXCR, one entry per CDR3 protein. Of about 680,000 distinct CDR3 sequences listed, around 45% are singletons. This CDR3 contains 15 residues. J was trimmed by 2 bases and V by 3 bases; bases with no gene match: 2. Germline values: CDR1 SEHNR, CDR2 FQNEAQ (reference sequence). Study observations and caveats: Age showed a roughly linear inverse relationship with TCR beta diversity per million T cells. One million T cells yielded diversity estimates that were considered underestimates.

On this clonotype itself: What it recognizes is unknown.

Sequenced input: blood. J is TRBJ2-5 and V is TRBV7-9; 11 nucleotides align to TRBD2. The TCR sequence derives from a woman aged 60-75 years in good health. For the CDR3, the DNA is TGTGCCAGCAGCTTCTGGACTAGCGGGCAAGAGACCCAGTACTTC. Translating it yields CASSFWTSGQETQYF.